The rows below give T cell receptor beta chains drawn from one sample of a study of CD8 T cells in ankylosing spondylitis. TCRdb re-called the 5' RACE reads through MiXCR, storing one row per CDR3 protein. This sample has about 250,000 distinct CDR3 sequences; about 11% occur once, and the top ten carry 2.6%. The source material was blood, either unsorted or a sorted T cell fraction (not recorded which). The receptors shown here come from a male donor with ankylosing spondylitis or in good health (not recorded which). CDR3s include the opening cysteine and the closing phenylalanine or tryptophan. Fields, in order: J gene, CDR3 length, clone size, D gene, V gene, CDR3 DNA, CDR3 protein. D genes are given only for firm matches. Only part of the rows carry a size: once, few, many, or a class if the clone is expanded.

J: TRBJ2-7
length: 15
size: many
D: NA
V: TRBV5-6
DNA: TGTGCCAGCAGCTTGTTGGGCTCCTACTCCTACGAGCAGTACTTC
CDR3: CASSLLGSYSYEQYF

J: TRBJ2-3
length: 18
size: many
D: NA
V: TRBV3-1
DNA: TGTGCCAGCAGCCAAGTTGGGGTTAGAGGGGGACGGGCAGATACGCAGTATTTT
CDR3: CASSQVGVRGGRADTQYF

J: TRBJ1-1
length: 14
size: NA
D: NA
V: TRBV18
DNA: TGTGCCAGCTCACCAGCAGCCGTGAACACTGAAGCTTTCTTT
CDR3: CASSPAAVNTEAFF

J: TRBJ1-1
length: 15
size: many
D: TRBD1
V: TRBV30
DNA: TGTGCCTGGAGTCCCGGACAGGAGGGCCGTACTGAAGCTTTCTTT
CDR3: CAWSPGQEGRTEAFF

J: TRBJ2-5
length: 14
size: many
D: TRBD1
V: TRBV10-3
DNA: TGTGCCATCAGTGCTCGGACAGGCGAAGAGACCCAGTACTTC
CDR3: CAISARTGEETQYF

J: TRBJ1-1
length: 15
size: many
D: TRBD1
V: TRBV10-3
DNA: TGTGCCATCAGTGATAAAGGGACAGGGAACACTGAAGCTTTCTTT
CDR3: CAISDKGTGNTEAFF

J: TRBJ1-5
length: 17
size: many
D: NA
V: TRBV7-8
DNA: TGTGCCAGCAGCTTAGTTCCGGTCGGAATTGGCAATCAGCCCCAGCATTTT
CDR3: CASSLVPVGIGNQPQHF

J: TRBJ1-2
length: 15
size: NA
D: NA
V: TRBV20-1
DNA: TGCAGTGCTAGAGATCCTCGAGGGATGGCTGGTGGCTACACCTTC
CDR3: CSARDPRGMAGGYTF

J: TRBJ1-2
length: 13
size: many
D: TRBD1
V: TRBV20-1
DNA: TGCAGTGCCCTCCGAGGGGGCGGCTATGGCTACACCTTC
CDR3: CSALRGGGYGYTF

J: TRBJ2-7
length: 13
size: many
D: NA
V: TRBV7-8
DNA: TGTGCCAGCAGCTTAGAGGGACGCCGCGAGCAGTACTTC
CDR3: CASSLEGRREQYF

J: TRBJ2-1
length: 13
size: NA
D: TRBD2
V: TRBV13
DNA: TGTGCCAGCAGCCGACTAGCGGCCAATGAGCAGTTCTTC
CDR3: CASSRLAANEQFF

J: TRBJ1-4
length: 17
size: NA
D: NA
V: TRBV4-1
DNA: TGCGCCAGCAGCCAAGAAGGGCCGGGACGGGGTAATGAAAAACTGTTTTTT
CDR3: CASSQEGPGRGNEKLFF

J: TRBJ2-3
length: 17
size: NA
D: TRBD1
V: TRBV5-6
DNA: TGTGCCAGCAGCTCCGGGTTCGGGACAGGGGGCATAGATACGCAGTATTTT
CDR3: CASSSGFGTGGIDTQYF

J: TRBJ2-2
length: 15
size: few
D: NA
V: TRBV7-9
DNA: TGTGCCAGCAGCTTAACGGGGGCCGGCACCGGGGAGCTGTTTTTT
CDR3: CASSLTGAGTGELFF

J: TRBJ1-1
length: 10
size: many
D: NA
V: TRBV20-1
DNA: TGCAGTGCTAGGGACGAGACAGCTTTCTTT
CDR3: CSARDETAFF

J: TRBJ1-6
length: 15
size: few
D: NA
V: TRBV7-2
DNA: TGTGCCAGCAGCTTAGCTGGGACGGAAAATTCACCCCTCCACTTT
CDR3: CASSLAGTENSPLHF

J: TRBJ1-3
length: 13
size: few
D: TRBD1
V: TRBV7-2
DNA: TGTGCCAGCAGTCGGGACAGGGAAGCCCGCGGGGATTTT
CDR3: CASSRDREARGDF

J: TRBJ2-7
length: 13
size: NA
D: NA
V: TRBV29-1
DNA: TGCAGCGTTGAGAGCCAGGGCTCCTACGAGCAGTACTTC
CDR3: CSVESQGSYEQYF

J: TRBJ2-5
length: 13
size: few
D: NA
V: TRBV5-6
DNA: TGTGCCAGCAGCCGACAAGGAGTGGAGACCCAGTACTTC
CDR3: CASSRQGVETQYF

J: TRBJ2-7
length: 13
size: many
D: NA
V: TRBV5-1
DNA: TGCGCCAGCAGCTTGAATGGCCACAGCGAGCAGTACTTC
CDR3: CASSLNGHSEQYF

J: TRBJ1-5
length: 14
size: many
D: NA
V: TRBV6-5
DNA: TGTGCCAGCAGTTTGGACGAAGGAGGTCAGCCCCAGCATTTT
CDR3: CASSLDEGGQPQHF

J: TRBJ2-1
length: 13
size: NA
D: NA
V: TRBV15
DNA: TGTGCCACCAGCAGAGATCAGAGGGTTGAGCAGTTCTTC
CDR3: CATSRDQRVEQFF

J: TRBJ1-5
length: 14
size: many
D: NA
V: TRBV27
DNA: TGTGCCAGCAGAAACGGTGGGGGCAATCAGCCCCAGCATTTT
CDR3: CASRNGGGNQPQHF

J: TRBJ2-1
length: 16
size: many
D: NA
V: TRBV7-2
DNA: TGTGCCAGCAGCCAGCGGTCCAAGAGCTCCTACAATGAGCAGTTCTTC
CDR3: CASSQRSKSSYNEQFF

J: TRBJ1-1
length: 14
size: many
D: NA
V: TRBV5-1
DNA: TGCGCCAGCAGCTTCGACAGTGCAAACACTGAAGCTTTCTTT
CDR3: CASSFDSANTEAFF

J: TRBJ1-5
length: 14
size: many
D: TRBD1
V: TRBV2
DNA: TGTGCCAGCCGGGACAGGGGGAACAATCAGCCCCAGCATTTT
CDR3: CASRDRGNNQPQHF

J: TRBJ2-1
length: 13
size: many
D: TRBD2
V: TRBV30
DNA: TGTGCCTGGGGGGCGGGAGGGCCGCATGAGCAGTTCTTC
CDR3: CAWGAGGPHEQFF

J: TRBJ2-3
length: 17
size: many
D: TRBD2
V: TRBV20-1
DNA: TGCAGTGCTAGAGCCTGGGGTAGCGGGACAAGCACAGATACGCAGTATTTT
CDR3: CSARAWGSGTSTDTQYF

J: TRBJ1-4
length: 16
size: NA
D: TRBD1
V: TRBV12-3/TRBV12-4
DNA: TGTGCCAGCAGTTCAGACAGGGACTCGTCGAATGAAAAACTGTTTTTT
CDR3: CASSSDRDSSNEKLFF

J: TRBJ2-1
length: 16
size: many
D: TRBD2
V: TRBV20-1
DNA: TGCAGTGAATCCTCGGGGCTAGCGGGGGGGGTGAATGAGCAGTTCTTC
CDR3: CSESSGLAGGVNEQFF

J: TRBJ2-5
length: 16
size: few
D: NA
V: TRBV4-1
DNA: TGCGCCAGCAGCCAAGGACAGAGAGATGGCCAAGAGACCCAGTACTTC
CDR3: CASSQGQRDGQETQYF

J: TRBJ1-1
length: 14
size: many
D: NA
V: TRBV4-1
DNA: TGCGCCAGCAGCCAAGCCGGGGGCGTTCCTGAAGCTTTCTTT
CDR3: CASSQAGGVPEAFF

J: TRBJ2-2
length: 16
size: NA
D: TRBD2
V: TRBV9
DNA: TGTGCCAGCAGCGCCCGCGGGGGGGCGAACACCGGGGAGCTGTTTTTT
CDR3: CASSARGGANTGELFF

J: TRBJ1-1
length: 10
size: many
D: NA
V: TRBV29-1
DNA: TGCAGCGCCAAGGGAGGTGAAGCTTTCTTT
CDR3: CSAKGGEAFF

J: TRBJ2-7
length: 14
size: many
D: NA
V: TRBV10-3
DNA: TGTGCCATCAGTGTGCCAGGGGAAGGCCACGAGCAGTACTTC
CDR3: CAISVPGEGHEQYF

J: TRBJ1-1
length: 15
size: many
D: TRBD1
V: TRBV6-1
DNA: TGTGCCAGCAGTGAAGATCGGACAGGGTACACTGAAGCTTTCTTT
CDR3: CASSEDRTGYTEAFF

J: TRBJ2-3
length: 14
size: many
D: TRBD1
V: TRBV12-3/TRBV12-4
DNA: TGTGCCAGCAGTGTTGACAGGGGCACAGATACGCAGTATTTT
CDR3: CASSVDRGTDTQYF